A single T cell receptor beta chain is shown here with its context. Antigen specificity is unknown. Both 60 Vbeta primers and 13 Jbeta primers went into the PCR. The repertoire was sequenced with immunoSEQ multiplex PCR; TCRdb's copy has only in-frame clones and lacks some. Found here are 210,000 or so clones, approximately 88% of them singletons; the top ten hold roughly 0.71%. The data were obtained in a study of cytomegalovirus exposure and HLA in healthy donors. The length of the CDR3 is 15 residues. Trimming took off 2 bases at V and 3 bases at J, with 9 bases between the two ends. Germline lookup yields CDR1 SGDLS and CDR2 YYNGEE. Study conclusions and caveats: V- and J-gene trimming of TCR beta was linked (in a later analysis) to a missense DCLRE1C variant. In vitro testing confirmed three CMV-associated chains as specific for CMV antigens. TCR beta chains associated with HLA were, in a later analysis, more clonally expanded than equally common others.

The TCR sequence derives from a boy aged 2-9 years in good health and CMV-seronegative. This chain joins TRBV9 and TRBJ1-6; no reliable D call. The material sequenced was PBMCs. The CDR3 loop reads CASSVDRGYNSPLHF. The DNA for the CDR3 is TGTGCCAGCAGCGTGGACCGGGGCTATAATTCACCCCTCCACTTT.